The T cell receptor (beta chain) under discussion was sequenced for a study of T cells in Graves' hyperthyroidism and ophthalmopathy. Study-level points and caveats: Blood also held most thyroid clonotypes expanded beyond 0.001.

Germline lookup yields CDR1 SGDLS and CDR2 YYNGEE. Trimming removed 2 bases from V and 0 bases from J, with 8 bases in between. CDR3 length equals 15 residues. This clonotype was seen repeatedly, ten times or more. What it recognizes is unknown. Graves' hyperthyroidism qualified as stable when ophthalmopathy did not progress within 18 months. Patients with uncontrolled infections, other autoimmune diseases, pregnancy or lactation were excluded. Diagnosis rested on symptoms, serum thyroxine and TRAb, thyroid ultrasound, and orbital computed tomography. TCR beta CDR3 region amplification was performed from RNA transcripts. Researchers ran a first-round RT-PCR on the TCR CDR3 using the HTBI primer set. Using its own MiXCR run on the multiplex PCR reads, TCRdb lists one record per CDR3 protein. The table has 610,000 or so distinct CDR3 sequences, more than 45% seen once; the top ten hold approximately 7.5%.

Sequenced: peripheral blood or thyroid tissue (not recorded which). The origin of this receptor is a woman between 18 and 29 years old with Graves' hyperthyroidism. This rearrangement joins TRBV9 to TRBJ2-2, with D hard to call. The chain's CDR3 is CASSVGTSNTGELFF. The CDR3 nucleotides read TGTGCCAGCAGCGTTGGCACCTCGAACACCGGGGAGCTGTTTTTT.